This passage covers 13 T cell receptor beta chains from one sample sequenced in a study of blood T cell repertoires in COVID-19. Method: immunoSEQ multiplex PCR; TCRdb's copy keeps in-frame clones and lacks some. This sample has 150,000 to 200,000 clones; 70% to 90% occur once, and the top ten carry about a tenth. Material for sequencing was peripheral blood. The source is a human donor with active or convalescent COVID-19. The donor label of this sample is uncertain.

The J gene is TRBJ2-3, the V gene TRBV2; 7 bases line up with TRBD2. Unmatched junction bases numbered 8, after V lost 8 bases and J lost 0 bases. CDR1 is SNHLY, CDR2 FYNNEI, per germline. The CDR3 extends over 15 amino acids. The CDR3: CASGGGSGSTDTQYF. In DNA form, the CDR3 reads TGTGCCAGCGGAGGCGGGAGCGGTAGCACAGATACGCAGTATTTT.

The J gene is TRBJ2-1, the V gene TRBV27; 13 nucleotides line up with TRBD2. Trimming took 6 bases from V and 9 from J; bases not matched to a gene: 5. The CDR3 runs 14 residues. Germline CDR1 reads MNHEY; CDR2 reads SMNVEV (reference sequence). The CDR3 nucleotides are TGTGCCAGCAGACTAGCGGGAGGGCCGTTTGAGCAGTTCTTC. It specifies CASRLAGGPFEQFF.

The chain combines TRBV19 with TRBJ2-3; 8 nucleotides line up with TRBD1. V was pared by 6 bases and J by 2 bases, with 10 bases of the junction left unmatched. CDR1 is LNHDA and CDR2 is SQIVND in the germline V gene (reference sequence). This CDR3 has 16 residues. CDR3 nucleotides: TGTGCCAGTAGGACCCGTTGGACAGGGCTCACAGATACGCAGTATTTT. It codes for CASRTRWTGLTDTQYF.

This sequence joins TRBV28 and TRBJ2-1, with 9 bases matching TRBD2. The CDR3 extends over 13 amino acids. Per germline, CDR1 MDHEN and CDR2 SYDVKM. Unmatched junction bases numbered 4, after V lost 6 bases and J lost 7 bases. The CDR3 region is CASRGTSKNEQFF. The CDR3 bases are TGTGCCAGCAGGGGGACTAGCAAAAATGAGCAGTTCTTC.

This rearrangement joins TRBV2 to TRBJ1-4; 7 bases are shared with TRBD1. With V trimmed by 5 bases and J by 8 bases, 11 bases remained unmatched. This CDR3 spans 15 amino acids. The germline V gene has CDR1 SNHLY and CDR2 FYNNEI. CDR3 coding DNA: TGTGCCAGCAGTTCGAACCAGGGGGTTCGGGAAAAACTGTTTTTT. Protein: CASSSNQGVREKLFF.

The genes are TRBV7-3 and TRBJ2-1, with TRBD1 as a possible D gene (6 bases). Trimming left V 2 bases short and J 7 bases short, with 9 bases between. Germline V lookup: CDR1 SGHTA, CDR2 FQGTGA. The CDR3 spans 13 residues. CDR3 nucleotides: TGTGCCAGCAGCTTATGGCAGGGGAATGAGCAGTTCTTC. It specifies CASSLWQGNEQFF.

This clone has just one count. The chain links TRBV18 to TRBJ1-2; TRBD1 matches at 8 bases. Looked up from germline, CDR1 is KGHSH and CDR2 is LQKENI. CDR3 size: 14 residues. V lost 6 bases and J lost 4; bases outside the gene matches: 7. The CDR3 here is CASSDRGQVYGYTF. In nucleotides, the CDR3 is TGTGCCAGCTCCGACAGGGGACAAGTCTATGGCTACACCTTC.

V and J are TRBV5-1 and TRBJ1-2; 10 nucleotides match TRBD1. The V segment lost 7 bases and the J segment 7 bases; nucleotides outside the gene matches: 7. Germline V gene data show CDR1 as SGHRS and CDR2 as YFSETQ. The CDR3 has 13 amino acids. CDR3 sequence (DNA): TGCGCCAGCGGGACAGGGGACGGCGTTGGCTACACCTTC. This gives the protein CASGTGDGVGYTF.

The V gene is TRBV7-3, the J gene TRBJ2-1; 10 bases fit TRBD1. The CDR3 spans 14 residues. The J segment lost 5 bases and the V segment lost 4 bases, leaving 2 bases of the junction unmatched. Germline-derived CDR1 and CDR2 are SGHTA and FQGTGA. The CDR3 sequence is CASSWGQGNNEQFF. The CDR3 DNA follows: TGTGCCAGCAGCTGGGGACAGGGGAACAATGAGCAGTTCTTC.

The chain recombines TRBV5-1 with TRBJ2-5, with 11 positions matching TRBD1. Germline CDR1 and CDR2: SGHRS and YFSETQ. The junction had 7 bases not matched to a gene; V was cut back by 4 bases and J by 5 bases. CDR3 length: 15 amino acids. The chain's CDR3 is CASSPWGTGGETQYF. Here the CDR3 DNA reads TGCGCCAGCAGCCCGTGGGGGACAGGGGGGGAGACCCAGTACTTC.

The rearrangement joins TRBV6-5 to TRBJ1-5; D perhaps matches TRBD1 (5 bases). CDR1 is MNHEY and CDR2 is SVGAGI in the germline V gene. The germline V and J ends were trimmed by 4 bases and 5 bases, with 9 bases remaining between them. The CDR3 loop spans 13 amino acids. The CDR3 DNA reads as TGTGCCAGCAGTTGGGGACTTTATCAGCCCCAGCATTTT. Its protein product is CASSWGLYQPQHF.

This rearrangement joins TRBV5-1 to TRBJ1-2; D not resolved. V was clipped by 0 bases and J by 4 bases, with 7 bases between them. Germline CDR1 reads SGHRS; CDR2 reads YFSETQ. The CDR3 is made up of 13 amino acids. CDR3: CASSLERVYGYTF. CDR3 DNA sequence: TGCGCCAGCAGCTTGGAGCGGGTCTATGGCTACACCTTC.

J is TRBJ1-2 and V is TRBV4-1; the match to TRBD1 covers 7 bases. The J segment lost 2 bases and the V segment lost 3 bases, leaving 6 bases of the junction unmatched. Germline CDR1 is MGHRA and CDR2 is YSYEKL. The CDR3 covers 15 residues. The CDR3 sequence: CASSHATGFNYGYTF. For the CDR3, the DNA is TGCGCCAGCAGCCATGCGACAGGGTTCAACTATGGCTACACCTTC.